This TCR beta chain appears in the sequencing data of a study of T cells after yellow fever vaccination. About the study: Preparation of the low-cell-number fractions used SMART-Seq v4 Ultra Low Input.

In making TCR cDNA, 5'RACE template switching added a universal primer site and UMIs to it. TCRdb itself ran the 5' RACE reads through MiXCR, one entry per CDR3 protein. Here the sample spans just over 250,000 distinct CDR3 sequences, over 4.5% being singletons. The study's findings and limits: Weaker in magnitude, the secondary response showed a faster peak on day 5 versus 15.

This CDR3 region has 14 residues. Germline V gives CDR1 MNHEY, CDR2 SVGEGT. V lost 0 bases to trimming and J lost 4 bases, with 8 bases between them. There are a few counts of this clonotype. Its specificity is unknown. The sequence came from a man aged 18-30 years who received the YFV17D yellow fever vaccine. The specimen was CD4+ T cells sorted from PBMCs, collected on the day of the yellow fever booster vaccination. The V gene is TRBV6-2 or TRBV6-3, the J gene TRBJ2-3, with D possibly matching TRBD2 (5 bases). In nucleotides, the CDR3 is TGTGCCAGCAGTTACTCAACCGGGGCAGATACGCAGTATTTT. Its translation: CASSYSTGADTQYF.